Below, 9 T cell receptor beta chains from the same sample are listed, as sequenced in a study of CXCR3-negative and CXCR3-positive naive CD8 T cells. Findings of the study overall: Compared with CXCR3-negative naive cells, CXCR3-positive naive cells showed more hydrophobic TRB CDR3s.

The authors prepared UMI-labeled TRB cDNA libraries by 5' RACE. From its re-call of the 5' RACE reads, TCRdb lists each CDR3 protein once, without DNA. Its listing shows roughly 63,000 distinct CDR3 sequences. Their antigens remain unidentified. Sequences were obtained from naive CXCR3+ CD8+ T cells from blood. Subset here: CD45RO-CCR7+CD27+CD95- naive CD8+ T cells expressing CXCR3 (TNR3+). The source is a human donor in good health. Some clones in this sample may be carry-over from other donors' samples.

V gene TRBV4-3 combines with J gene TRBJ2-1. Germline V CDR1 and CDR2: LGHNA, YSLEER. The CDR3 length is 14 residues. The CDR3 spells CASSQDRAGHEQFF.

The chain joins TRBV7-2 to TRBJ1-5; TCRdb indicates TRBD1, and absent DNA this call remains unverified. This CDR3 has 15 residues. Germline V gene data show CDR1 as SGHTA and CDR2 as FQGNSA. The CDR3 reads CASSSTGYSNQPQHF.

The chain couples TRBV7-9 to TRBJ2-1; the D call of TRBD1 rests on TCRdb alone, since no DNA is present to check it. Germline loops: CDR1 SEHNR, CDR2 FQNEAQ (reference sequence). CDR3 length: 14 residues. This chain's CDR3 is CASRRRDRDYEQFF.

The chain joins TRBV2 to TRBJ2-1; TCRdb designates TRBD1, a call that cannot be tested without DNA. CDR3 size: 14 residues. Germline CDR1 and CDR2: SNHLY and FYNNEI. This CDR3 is CASSETGGQVEQFF.

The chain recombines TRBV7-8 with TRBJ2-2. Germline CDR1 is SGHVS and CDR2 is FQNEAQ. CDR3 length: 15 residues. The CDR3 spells CASSLQDVSPGELFF.

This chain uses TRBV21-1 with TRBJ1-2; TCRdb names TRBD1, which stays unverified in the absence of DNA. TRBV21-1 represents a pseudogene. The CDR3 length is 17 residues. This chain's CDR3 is CASSKIQGSRHGYGYTF.

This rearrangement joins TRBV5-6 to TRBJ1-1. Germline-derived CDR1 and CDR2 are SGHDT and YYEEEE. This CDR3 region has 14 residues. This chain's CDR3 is CASSFRAMNTEAFF. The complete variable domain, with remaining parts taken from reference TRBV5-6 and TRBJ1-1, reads DAGVTQSPTHLIKTRGQQVTLRCSPKSGHDTVSWYQQALGQGPQFIFQYYEEEERQRGNFPDRFSGHQFPNYSSELNVNALLLGDSALYLCASSFRAMNTEAFFGQGTRLTVV.

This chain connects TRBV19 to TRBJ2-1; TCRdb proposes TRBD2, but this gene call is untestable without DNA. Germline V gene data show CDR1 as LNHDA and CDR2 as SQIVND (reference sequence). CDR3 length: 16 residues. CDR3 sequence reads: CASSKRRTLGDNEQFF.

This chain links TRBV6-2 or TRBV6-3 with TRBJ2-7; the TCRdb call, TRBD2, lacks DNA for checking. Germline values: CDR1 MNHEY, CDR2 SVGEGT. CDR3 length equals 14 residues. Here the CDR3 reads CASNLATSSYEQYF.